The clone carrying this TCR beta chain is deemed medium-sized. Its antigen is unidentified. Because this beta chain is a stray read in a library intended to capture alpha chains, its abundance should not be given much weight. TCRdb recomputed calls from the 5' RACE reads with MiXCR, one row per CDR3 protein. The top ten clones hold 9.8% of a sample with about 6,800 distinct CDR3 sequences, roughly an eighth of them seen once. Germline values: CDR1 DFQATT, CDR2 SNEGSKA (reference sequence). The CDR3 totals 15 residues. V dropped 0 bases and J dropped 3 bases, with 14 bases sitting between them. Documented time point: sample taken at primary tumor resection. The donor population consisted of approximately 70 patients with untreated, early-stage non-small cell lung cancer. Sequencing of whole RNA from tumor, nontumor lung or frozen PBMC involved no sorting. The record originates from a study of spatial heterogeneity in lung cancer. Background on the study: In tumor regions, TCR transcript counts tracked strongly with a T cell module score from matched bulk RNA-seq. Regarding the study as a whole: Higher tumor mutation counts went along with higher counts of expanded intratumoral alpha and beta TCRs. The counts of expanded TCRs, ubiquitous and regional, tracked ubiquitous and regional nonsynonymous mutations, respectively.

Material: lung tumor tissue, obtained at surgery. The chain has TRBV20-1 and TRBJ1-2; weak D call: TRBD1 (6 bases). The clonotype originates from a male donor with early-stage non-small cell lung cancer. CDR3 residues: CSAREPTGTHYGYTF. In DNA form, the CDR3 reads TGCAGTGCTAGAGAGCCAACAGGGACTCACTATGGCTACACCTTC.